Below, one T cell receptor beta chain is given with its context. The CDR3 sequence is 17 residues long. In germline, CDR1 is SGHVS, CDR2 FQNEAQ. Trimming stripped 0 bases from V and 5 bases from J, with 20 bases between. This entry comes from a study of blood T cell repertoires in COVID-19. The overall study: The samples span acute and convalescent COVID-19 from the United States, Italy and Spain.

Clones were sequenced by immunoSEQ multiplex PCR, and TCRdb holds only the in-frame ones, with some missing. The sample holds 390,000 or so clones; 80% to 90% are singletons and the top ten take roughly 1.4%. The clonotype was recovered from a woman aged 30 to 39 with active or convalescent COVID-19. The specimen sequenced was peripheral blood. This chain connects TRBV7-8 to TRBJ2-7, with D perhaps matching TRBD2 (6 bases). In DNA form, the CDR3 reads TGTGCCAGCAGCTTAGCTTCTAGCGCGGCGTCAAAAAACGAGCAGTACTTC. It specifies CASSLASSAASKNEQYF.